The entry below gives a single T cell receptor (beta chain) sequence along with its context. The record originates from a study of blood T cell repertoires in COVID-19. On the study more broadly: Donors in the United States, Italy and Spain gave samples during acute or convalescent COVID-19. PBMCs, B-cell-depleted T cells, or T cells provided the cDNA or gDNA that made up the material.

Per the original data handling: Counts of nucleated cells, estimated from reference gene primer amplification, were obtained. Assay used: immunoSEQ multiplex PCR; TCRdb lists only in-frame clones, some missing. V and J calls plus clone size are reproduced from that table; the DNA served to infer D and trimming. This table holds around 50,000 clones, 90% to 95% found once. Seattle's enrolled individuals joined amid active infection and were then monitored longitudinally. CDR3 length: 15 residues. J was trimmed by 7 bases and V by 5 bases; bases with no gene match: 8. Germline CDR1 is MDHEN and CDR2 is SYDVKM.

The sample comprised peripheral blood. The source of this sequence is a man in his 60s with COVID-19, enrolled during active disease. This sequence joins TRBV28 and TRBJ1-6, with TRBD1 matching 7 bases. The CDR3 sequence is CASSKRTGGNSPLHF. For the CDR3, the DNA is TGTGCCAGCAGTAAGCGGACAGGTGGGAATTCACCCCTCCACTTT.